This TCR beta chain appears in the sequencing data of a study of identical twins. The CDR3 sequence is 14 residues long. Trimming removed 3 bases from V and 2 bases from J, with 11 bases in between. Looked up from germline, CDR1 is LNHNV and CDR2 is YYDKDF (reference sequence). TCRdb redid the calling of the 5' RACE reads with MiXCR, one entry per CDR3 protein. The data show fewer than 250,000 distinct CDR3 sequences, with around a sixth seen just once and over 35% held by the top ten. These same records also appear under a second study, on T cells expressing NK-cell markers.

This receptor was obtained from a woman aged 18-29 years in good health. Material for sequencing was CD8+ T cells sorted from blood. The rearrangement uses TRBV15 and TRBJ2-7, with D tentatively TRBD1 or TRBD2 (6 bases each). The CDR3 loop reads CATSRRDKPYEQYF. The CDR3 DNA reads TGTGCCACCAGCAGGCGGGACAAACCCTACGAGCAGTACTTC.